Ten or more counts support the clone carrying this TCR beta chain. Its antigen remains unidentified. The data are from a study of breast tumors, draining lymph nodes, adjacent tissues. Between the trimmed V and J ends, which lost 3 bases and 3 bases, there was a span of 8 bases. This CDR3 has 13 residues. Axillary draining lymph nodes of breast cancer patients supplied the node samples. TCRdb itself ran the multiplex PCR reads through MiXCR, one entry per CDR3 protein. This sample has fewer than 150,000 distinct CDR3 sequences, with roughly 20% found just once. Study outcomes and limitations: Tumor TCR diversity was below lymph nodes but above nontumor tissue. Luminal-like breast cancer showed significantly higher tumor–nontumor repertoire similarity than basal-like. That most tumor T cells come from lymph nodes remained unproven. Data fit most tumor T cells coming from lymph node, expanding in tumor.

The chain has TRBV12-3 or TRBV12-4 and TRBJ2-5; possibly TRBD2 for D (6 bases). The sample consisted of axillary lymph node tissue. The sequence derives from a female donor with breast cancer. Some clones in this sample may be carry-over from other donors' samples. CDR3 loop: CASSFGGKETQYF. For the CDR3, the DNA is TGTGCCAGCAGTTTTGGGGGGAAAGAGACCCAGTACTTC.